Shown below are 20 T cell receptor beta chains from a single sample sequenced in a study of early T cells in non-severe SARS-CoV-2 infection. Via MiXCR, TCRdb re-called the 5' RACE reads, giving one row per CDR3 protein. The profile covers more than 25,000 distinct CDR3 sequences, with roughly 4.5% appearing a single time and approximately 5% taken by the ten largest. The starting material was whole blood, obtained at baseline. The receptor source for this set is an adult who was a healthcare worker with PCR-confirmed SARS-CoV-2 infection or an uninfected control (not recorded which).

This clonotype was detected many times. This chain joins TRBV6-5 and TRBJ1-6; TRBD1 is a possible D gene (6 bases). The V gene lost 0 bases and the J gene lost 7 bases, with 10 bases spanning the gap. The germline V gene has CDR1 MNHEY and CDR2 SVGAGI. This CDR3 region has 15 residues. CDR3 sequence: CASSYSDSSNSPLHF. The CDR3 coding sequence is TGTGCCAGCAGTTACTCGGACAGCTCAAATTCACCCCTCCACTTT.

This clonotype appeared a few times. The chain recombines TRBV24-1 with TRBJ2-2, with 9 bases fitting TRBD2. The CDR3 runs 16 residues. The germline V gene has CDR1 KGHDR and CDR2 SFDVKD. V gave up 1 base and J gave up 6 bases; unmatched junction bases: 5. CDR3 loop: CATSDFTASGAGELFF. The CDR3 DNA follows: TGTGCCACCAGTGATTTTACCGCTAGCGGGGCCGGGGAGCTGTTTTTT.

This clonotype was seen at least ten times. The CDR3 spells CATSRTGQFYETQYF. The CDR3, as DNA: TGTGCCACCAGCAGAACGGGACAATTCTACGAGACCCAGTACTTC. The chain has TRBV15 and TRBJ2-5, with D possibly matching TRBD1 (6 bases). CDR3 length: 15 residues. Trimming pared 2 bases from V and 5 bases from J, leaving 15 bases between. Germline CDR1 and CDR2: LNHNV and YYDKDF (reference sequence).

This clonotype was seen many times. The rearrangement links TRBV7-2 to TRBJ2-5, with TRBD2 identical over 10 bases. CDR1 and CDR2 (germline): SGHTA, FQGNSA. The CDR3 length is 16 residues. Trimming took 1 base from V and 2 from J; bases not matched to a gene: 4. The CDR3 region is CASSLGPAGGQETQYF. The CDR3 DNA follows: TGTGCCAGCAGCTTAGGGCCAGCGGGAGGGCAAGAGACCCAGTACTTC.

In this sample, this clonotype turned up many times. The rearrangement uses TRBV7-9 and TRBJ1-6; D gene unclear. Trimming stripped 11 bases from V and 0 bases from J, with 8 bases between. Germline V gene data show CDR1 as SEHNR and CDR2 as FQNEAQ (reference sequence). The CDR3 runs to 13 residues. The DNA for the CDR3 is TGTGCCTTGACGAGCTCCTATAATTCACCCCTCCACTTT. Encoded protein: CALTSSYNSPLHF.

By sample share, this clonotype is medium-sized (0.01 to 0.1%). DNA for the CDR3: TGTGCCAGCAGCCAAGCCGACTCCTATAATTCACCCCTCCACTTT. Its translation: CASSQADSYNSPLHF. The chain couples TRBV14 to TRBJ1-6; D ambiguous. With 1 base removed from V and 0 bases from J, the gap between germline ends came to 4 bases. The CDR3 has 15 residues. CDR1 SGHDN and CDR2 FVKESK come from the germline V gene.

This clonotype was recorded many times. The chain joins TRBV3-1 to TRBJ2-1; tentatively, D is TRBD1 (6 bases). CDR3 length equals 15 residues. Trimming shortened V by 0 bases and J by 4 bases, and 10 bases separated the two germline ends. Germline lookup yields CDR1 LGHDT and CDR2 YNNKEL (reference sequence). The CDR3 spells CASSQDSGAYNEQFF. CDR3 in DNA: TGTGCCAGCAGCCAAGATTCAGGGGCTTACAATGAGCAGTTCTTC.

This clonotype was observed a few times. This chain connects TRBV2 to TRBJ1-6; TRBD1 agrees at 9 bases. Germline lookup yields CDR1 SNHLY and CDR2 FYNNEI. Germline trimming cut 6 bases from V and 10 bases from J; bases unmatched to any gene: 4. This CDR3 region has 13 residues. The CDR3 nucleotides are TGTGCCAGCAGGGGACAGGGACACTCACCCCTCCACTTT. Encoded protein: CASRGQGHSPLHF.

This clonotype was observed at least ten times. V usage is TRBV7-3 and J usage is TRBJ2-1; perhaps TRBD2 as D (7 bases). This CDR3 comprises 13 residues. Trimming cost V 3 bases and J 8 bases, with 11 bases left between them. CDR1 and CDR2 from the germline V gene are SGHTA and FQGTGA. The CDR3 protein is CASSFAGADEQFF. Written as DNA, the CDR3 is TGTGCCAGCAGCTTCGCGGGGGCGGATGAGCAGTTCTTC.

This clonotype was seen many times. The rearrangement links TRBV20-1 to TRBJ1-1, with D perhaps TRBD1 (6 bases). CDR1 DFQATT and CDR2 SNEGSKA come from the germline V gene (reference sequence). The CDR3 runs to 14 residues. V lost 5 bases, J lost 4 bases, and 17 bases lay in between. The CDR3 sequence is CSAWAATGPTEAFF. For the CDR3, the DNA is TGCAGTGCTTGGGCCGCTACAGGGCCCACTGAAGCTTTCTTT.

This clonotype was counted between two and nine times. The CDR3 sequence: CSASGGPNIQYF. CDR3 in DNA: TGCAGTGCTAGCGGGGGGCCAAACATTCAGTACTTC. The genes are TRBV20-1 and TRBJ2-4; TRBD2 might be the D (7 bases). There are 12 residues in the CDR3. V lost 3 bases and J 6 bases, leaving 9 bases between the germline ends. Germline loops: CDR1 DFQATT, CDR2 SNEGSKA (reference sequence).

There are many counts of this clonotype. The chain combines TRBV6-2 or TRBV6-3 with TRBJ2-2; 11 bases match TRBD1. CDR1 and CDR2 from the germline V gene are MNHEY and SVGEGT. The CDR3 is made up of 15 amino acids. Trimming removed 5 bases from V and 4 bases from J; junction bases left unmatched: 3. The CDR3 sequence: CASSPGTGGTGELFF. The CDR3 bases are TGTGCCAGCAGTCCCGGGACAGGGGGCACCGGGGAGCTGTTTTTT.

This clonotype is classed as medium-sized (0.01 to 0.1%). The chain's CDR3 is CSVESQNEQFF. For the CDR3, the DNA is TGCAGCGTTGAGTCGCAGAATGAGCAGTTCTTC. The chain employs TRBV29-1 and TRBJ2-1; D remains unclear. The V gene's germline CDR1 is SQVTM and CDR2 ANQGSEA. Trimming cost V 3 bases and J 7 bases, with 7 bases left between them. CDR3 size: 11 residues.

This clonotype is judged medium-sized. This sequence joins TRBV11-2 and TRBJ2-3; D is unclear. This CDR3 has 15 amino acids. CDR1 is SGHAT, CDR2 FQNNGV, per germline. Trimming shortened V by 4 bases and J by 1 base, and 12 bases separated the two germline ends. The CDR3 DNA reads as TGTGCCAGCAGCTCCGACATTTCGGGCACAGATACGCAGTATTTT. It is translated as CASSSDISGTDTQYF.

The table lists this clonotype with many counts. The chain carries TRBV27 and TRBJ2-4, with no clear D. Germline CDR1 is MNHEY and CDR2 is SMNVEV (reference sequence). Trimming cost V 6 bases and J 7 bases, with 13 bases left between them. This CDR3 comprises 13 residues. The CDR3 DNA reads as TGTGCCAGCAGCCGATGGGGAACTAACATTCAGTACTTC. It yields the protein CASSRWGTNIQYF.

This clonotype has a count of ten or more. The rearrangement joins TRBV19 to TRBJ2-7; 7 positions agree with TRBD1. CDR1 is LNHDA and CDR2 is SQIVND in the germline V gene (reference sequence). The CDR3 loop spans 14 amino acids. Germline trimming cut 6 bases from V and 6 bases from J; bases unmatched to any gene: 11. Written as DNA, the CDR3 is TGTGCCAGTAGCGACGACAGGGTGAGGGCCGAGCAGTACTTC. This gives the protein CASSDDRVRAEQYF.

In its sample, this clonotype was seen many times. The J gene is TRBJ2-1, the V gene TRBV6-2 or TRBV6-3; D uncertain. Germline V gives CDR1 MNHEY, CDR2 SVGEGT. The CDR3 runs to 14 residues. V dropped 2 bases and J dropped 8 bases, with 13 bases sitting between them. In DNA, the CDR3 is TGTGCCAGCAGTTACGAGGCCCCGCAGGATGAGCAGTTCTTC. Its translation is CASSYEAPQDEQFF.

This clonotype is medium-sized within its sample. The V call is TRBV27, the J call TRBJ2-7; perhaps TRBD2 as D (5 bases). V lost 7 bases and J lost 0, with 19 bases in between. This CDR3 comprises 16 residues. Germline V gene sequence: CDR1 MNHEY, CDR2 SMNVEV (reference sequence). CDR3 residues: CASTLTYGESSYEQYF. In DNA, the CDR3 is TGTGCCAGCACCCTTACGTACGGGGAGTCCTCCTACGAGCAGTACTTC.

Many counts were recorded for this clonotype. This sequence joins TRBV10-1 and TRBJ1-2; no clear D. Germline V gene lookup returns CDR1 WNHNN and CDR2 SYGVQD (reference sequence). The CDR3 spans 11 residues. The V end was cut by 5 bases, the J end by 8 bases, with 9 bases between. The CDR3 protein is CASSRSGGYTF. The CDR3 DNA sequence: TGCGCCAGCAGTCGAAGCGGAGGCTACACCTTC.

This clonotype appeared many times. The CDR3 loop reads CASRGLAGVNTGELFF. The CDR3 nucleotides read TGTGCCAGTAGGGGACTAGCGGGAGTAAACACCGGGGAGCTGTTTTTT. V usage is TRBV19 and J usage is TRBJ2-2; 14 positions match TRBD2. The V gene end was trimmed by 6 bases and the J gene end by 2 bases; junction bases not matched to a gene: 2. The CDR3 covers 16 residues. CDR1 is LNHDA, CDR2 SQIVND, per germline (reference sequence).